This T cell receptor (beta chain) was captured in a study of shared clonotypes between healthy human individuals. This CDR3 spans 13 amino acids. CDR1 and CDR2 (germline): SGHNT, YYREEE (reference sequence). Trimming cost V 2 bases and J 6 bases, with 11 bases left between them. To note about this clone: The antigen is not known.

Study-level findings and limits: The sole specimen, blood, was sampled, and tissue repertoires likely differ. In having few donors, the study represented limited genetic and exposure-history diversity.

Subsets obtained from CD4+ cells comprised CD45RA+ naive and CD45RA-negative memory cells. On sorted subsets, replicate PCRs used 150 to 250 ng DNA, or about 33,000 T cell genomes. Here immunoSEQ multiplex PCR was the method, and the copy in TCRdb shows in-frame clones only, minus some. The repertoire includes about 2 million clones, 85% to 95% of them detected once, and 0.1% to 0.15% sits in the top ten. The chain is built from TRBV5-4 and TRBJ1-2; D is ambiguous. The sample was naive CD4+ T cells sorted from blood. Described subset: CD45RA+ positively selected. The TCR comes from a young man in good health. The CDR3 region is CASSLGGRDGYTF. CDR3 nucleotides: TGTGCCAGCAGCTTAGGAGGGAGGGATGGCTACACCTTC. Filled out from reference TRBV5-4 and TRBJ1-2, the complete variable domain reads ETGVTQSPTHLIKTRGQQVTLRCSSQSGHNTVSWYQQALGQGPQFIFQYYREEENGRGNFPPRFSGLQFPNYSSELNVNALELDDSALYLCASSLGGRDGYTFGSGTRLTVV.